These T cell receptor beta chains were read from a single sample in a study of cytomegalovirus exposure and HLA in healthy donors. The assay was immunoSEQ multiplex PCR, and TCRdb's table has in-frame clones only and misses some. The sample records 150,000 to 200,000 clones, about four fifths being singletons. Sequenced material: PBMCs. These receptors were obtained from a male donor in good health and CMV-seronegative. CDR3s include the opening cysteine and the closing phenylalanine or tryptophan. Fields, in order: V gene, J gene, CDR3 protein.

TRBV4-2	TRBJ2-7	CASRASGGSYEQYF
TRBV7-9	TRBJ2-1	CSSSAGQGLLNNEQFF
TRBV7-8	TRBJ2-1	CASSPSPQTSGIYNEQFF
TRBV30	TRBJ2-7	CAWSVQIHEQYF
TRBV6-1	TRBJ2-1	CASSEEGMGGGNEQFF
TRBV7-3	TRBJ2-1	CASSRGLAAHNEQFF
TRBV28	TRBJ2-4	CASSFDREIDIQYF
TRBV27	TRBJ1-5	CASSPLGRVDQPQHF
TRBV27	TRBJ1-2	CASSLGQNYGYTF
TRBV6-6	TRBJ2-7	CASSYSSGARGAEQYF
TRBV30	TRBJ2-5	CAWSVGGTSAVQQYF
TRBV15	TRBJ2-7	CATSTSRQGPHEQYF
TRBV15	TRBJ2-7	CATSRDPGGSDEQYF
TRBV7-9	TRBJ1-6	CASSGQGRYGSPLHF
TRBV7-3	TRBJ1-5	CASSVSGGSNQPQHF
TRBV25-1	TRBJ2-5	CASAPGDGETQYF
TRBV28	TRBJ2-1	CASLEGGQTYNEQFF
TRBV30	TRBJ1-1	CAWSRTGEEAFF
TRBV25-1	TRBJ2-1	CASSETGHNEQFF
TRBV9	TRBJ2-1	CASSAHRGDYNEQFF
TRBV28	TRBJ2-3	CASSWYRTSGSGDTQYF
TRBV4-1	TRBJ1-2	CASSQEYFGYTF
TRBV28	-	CASSLDRGPYEQYF
TRBV30	TRBJ1-1	CAWSVVGTSEAFF
TRBV7-2	TRBJ1-5	CASSYGGGVEPQHF
TRBV28	TRBJ1-1	CASSPRLLTGYTEAFF
TRBV29-1	TRBJ2-3	CSVRPGHRTDTQYF
TRBV6-4	TRBJ1-1	CASSDSEATEAFF
TRBV4-1	TRBJ2-3	CASSPNTDTQYF
TRBV6-1	TRBJ2-1	CASSEKASGGNEQFF
TRBV5-6	TRBJ2-6	CASSRGGRVSSGANVLTF
TRBV7-9	TRBJ2-2	CASSLRTGELFF
TRBV7-2	TRBJ1-1	CASSLEGGQWTEAFF
TRBV19	TRBJ1-2	CASSMFGGYTF
TRBV20-1	TRBJ2-4	CSATKNIQYF
TRBV28	TRBJ1-2	CASGYSSYTF
TRBV28	TRBJ1-5	CAQSQGDNQPQHF
TRBV6-5	TRBJ1-5	CASSLDRGSQPQHF
TRBV29-1	TRBJ2-3	CSTGTGQTDTQYF
TRBV30	TRBJ1-4	CACQQRAGYNEKLFF
TRBV2	TRBJ2-7	CASSPLGQRGGEQYF
TRBV6-1	TRBJ1-1	CASSETVFTEAFF
TRBV6-5	TRBJ1-2	CASRPSGTGLRGYTF
TRBV18	TRBJ1-5	CASSPGGLNNQPQHF
TRBV7-9	TRBJ2-1	CASSAAGQNNEQFF
TRBV29-1	TRBJ2-3	CSVQGGLSGGSSDTQYF
TRBV6-1	TRBJ2-1	CASSVNFRLNEQFF
TRBV4-3	TRBJ2-1	CASGQDAGGSYNEQFF
TRBV4-2	TRBJ1-1	CASSQEWQGETEAFF
TRBV9	TRBJ2-6	CASSVIGQGAGANVLTF
TRBV5-1	TRBJ1-1	CASSSGPTVGNTEAFF
TRBV2	TRBJ1-5	CASSQQGEVRPQHF
TRBV11-3	TRBJ2-1	CASSLDGPTNEQFF
TRBV6-6	TRBJ1-5	CASSYDREPQHF
TRBV19	TRBJ2-5	CASRLGGEDTHRRTQYF
TRBV7-8	TRBJ1-2	CASSLQRRSSYGYTF
TRBV7-9	TRBJ2-7	CSSSPTGPGQGIYEQYF